This T cell receptor beta chain is from a study of shared clonotypes between healthy human individuals. Study context: CD4 naive and memory got three plates each, CD8 naive two, CD8 memory one.

The study ran the assay at deep level. Assay: immunoSEQ multiplex PCR; the TCRdb copy retains only in-frame clones and omits some. The data contain some 2.4 million clones, 93% of them singletons. V lost 0 bases to trimming and J lost 0 bases; unmatched junction nucleotides: 3. CDR1 and CDR2 (germline): MNHEY, SVGAGI. The CDR3 is made up of 16 amino acids. The sequence derives from a man aged 18 to 29 in good health. Some clones in this sample may be carry-over from other donors' samples. Sequencing used naive CD4+ T cells from PBMCs. Subset meaning: CD45RA+ positively selected. The V gene is TRBV6-5, the J gene TRBJ2-7, with TRBD1 matching 9 bases. The CDR3 DNA sequence: TGTGCCAGCAGTTACTCGATACAGGGGGCCTCCTACGAGCAGTACTTC. It yields the protein CASSYSIQGASYEQYF.